Presented here are 17 T cell receptor beta chains from one specimen sequenced in a study of human T cells and chemical hapten exposure. TCRdb itself ran the RACE reads through MiXCR, one entry per CDR3 protein. The sample holds 90,000 to 110,000 distinct CDR3 sequences, roughly a tenth seen once. Time point described: patch test 2, 6 weeks after DPC sensitization. Specified treatment: therapeutic diphenylcyclopropenone sensitization with weekly scalp DPC. Sequencing used whole blood, obtained in connection with sensitization to the hapten diphenylcyclopropenone (DPC). The receptors stem from a woman between 40 and 55 years old with alopecia areata. Some clones in this sample may be carry-over from other donors' samples.

Worth noting for this clonotype: A junction end diverges from the germline sequence, so it may reflect a read error. The V call is TRBV18, the J call TRBJ1-1; D may be TRBD1 (6 bases). Germline lookup yields CDR1 KGHSH and CDR2 LQKENI. This CDR3 has 14 residues. The DNA of the CDR3 is TGTGCCAGCCCACCACAGGGCACGAACACTGAAGCTTTCTTT. Encoded protein: CASPPQGTNTEAFF.

This clonotype was recorded at least ten times. V usage is TRBV27 and J usage is TRBJ2-3; D not resolved. CDR1 is MNHEY, CDR2 SMNVEV, per germline (reference sequence). V lost 3 bases to trimming and J lost 1 base, with 11 bases between them. The CDR3 runs 15 residues. CDR3 DNA: TGTGCCAGCAGTTTCCGTCTTGGGGGCACAGATACGCAGTATTTT. Protein sequence: CASSFRLGGTDTQYF.

This clonotype was recorded at least ten times. CDR3 DNA sequence: TGTGCCAGCACCAACGGACAAAAACTGTTTTTT. Its translation: CASTNGQKLFF. The chain is built from TRBV6-2 or TRBV6-3 and TRBJ1-4, with D unresolved. The germline V gene encodes CDR1 MNHEY and CDR2 SVGEGT. V was shortened by 7 bases and J by 9 bases, with 9 bases between the two germline ends. The CDR3 covers 11 residues.

Many counts were recorded for this clonotype. The rearrangement joins TRBV6-6 to TRBJ1-1; no definite D call. The V gene's germline CDR1 is MNHNY and CDR2 SVGAGI (reference sequence). This CDR3 is 13 amino acids long. V shed 3 bases and J shed 1 base, with 6 bases lying between them. This chain's CDR3 is CASSYSANTEAFF. The CDR3 DNA sequence: TGTGCCAGCAGTTATTCAGCGAACACTGAAGCTTTCTTT.

V usage is TRBV20-1 and J usage is TRBJ1-1; D possibly corresponds to TRBD1 (5 bases). The CDR3 totals 14 residues. The V gene's germline CDR1 is DFQATT and CDR2 SNEGSKA (reference sequence). CDR3 bases: TGCAGCGGAACCCAGGGTAACATGAACACTGAAGCTTTCTTT. This sequence encodes CSGTQGNMNTEAFF.

The CDR3 DNA sequence: TGCGCCAGCAGCCAAGAAGGCCCAGGCTCCTTCTATGGCTACACCTTC. Protein: CASSQEGPGSFYGYTF. The V and J genes are TRBV4-3 and TRBJ1-2; no definite D call. The CDR3 extends over 16 amino acids. Trimming shortened V by 0 bases and J by 4 bases, and 15 bases separated the two germline ends. Germline CDR1 reads LGHNA; CDR2 reads YSLEER.

This chain uses TRBV5-5 with TRBJ1-1; 8 bases line up with TRBD1. From germline, CDR1 is SGHKS and CDR2 YYEKEE (reference sequence). V lost 0 bases and J lost 7; bases outside the gene matches: 2. This CDR3 is built from 13 residues. The CDR3 DNA sequence: TGTGCCAGCAGCTTGGGGGGACAGGTTGAAGCTTTCTTT. It specifies CASSLGGQVEAFF.

As to this clonotype: This could be a read error, since a much larger clone is one nucleotide away. The chain combines TRBV7-9 with TRBJ1-5, with D perhaps TRBD1 (5 bases). Germline V gives CDR1 SEHNR, CDR2 FQNEAQ (reference sequence). V dropped 5 bases and J dropped 3 bases, with 17 bases sitting between them. The CDR3 length is 16 residues. The chain's CDR3 is CASSPAGGINNQPQHF. Written as DNA, the CDR3 is TGTGCCAGCAGCCCCGCCGGGGGGATAAACAATCAGCCCCAGCATTTT.

This clonotype appeared a few times. This chain links TRBV20-1 with TRBJ1-6, with D hard to call. Germline values: CDR1 DFQATT, CDR2 SNEGSKA (reference sequence). The CDR3 covers 17 residues. Trimming removed 0 bases at V and 7 bases at J, with 19 bases between. The CDR3 loop reads CSARDWREVIRNSPLHF. For the CDR3, the DNA is TGCAGTGCTAGAGATTGGAGAGAGGTCATCAGAAATTCACCCCTCCACTTT.

The rearrangement uses TRBV7-9 and TRBJ2-2; 7 nucleotides match TRBD1. The trim removed 5 bases at V and 3 bases at J, leaving 12 bases unmatched. CDR1 and CDR2 (germline): SEHNR, FQNEAQ (reference sequence). The CDR3 has 17 amino acids. Here the CDR3 reads CASSLPLQGSDTGELFF. As DNA, the CDR3 is TGTGCCAGCAGCCTACCACTACAGGGGTCAGACACCGGGGAGCTGTTTTTT.

The rearrangement links TRBV28 to TRBJ1-2, with 8 positions matching TRBD1. The CDR3 runs to 15 residues. Germline V gene lookup returns CDR1 MDHEN and CDR2 SYDVKM. With 2 bases clipped from V and 8 bases from J, the junction kept 10 bases outside the gene matches. This CDR3 reads CASSLSGQGNGGYTF. The CDR3 DNA is TGTGCCAGCAGTTTAAGTGGACAGGGTAATGGAGGCTACACCTTC.

The CDR3 bases are TGTGCCAGCAGCTTAGGGACAGGGCCATTTGGAAACACCATATATTTT. This codes for CASSLGTGPFGNTIYF. The V gene is TRBV11-2, the J gene TRBJ1-3; 8 bases line up with TRBD1. V lost 1 base to trimming and J lost 3 bases; unmatched junction nucleotides: 5. The CDR3 loop spans 16 amino acids. In germline, CDR1 is SGHAT, CDR2 FQNNGV. Drawing the rest from reference TRBV11-2 and TRBJ1-3, the complete variable domain is EAGVAQSPRYKIIEKRQSVAFWCNPISGHATLYWYQQILGQGPKLLIQFQNNGVVDDSQLPKDRFSAERLKGVDSTLKIQPAKLEDSAVYLCASSLGTGPFGNTIYFGEGSWLTVV.

The sample holds many counts of this clonotype. The V and J genes are TRBV2 and TRBJ1-4, with D unclear. The ends were cut back, 2 bases at V and 0 bases at J, with 10 bases in the middle. This CDR3 is 16 amino acids long. From germline, CDR1 is SNHLY and CDR2 FYNNEI. DNA of the CDR3: TGTGCCAGCAGTGAACGCCCCCATTCAACTAATGAAAAACTGTTTTTT. This gives the protein CASSERPHSTNEKLFF.

This clonotype appeared many times. The gene calls are TRBV27 and TRBJ1-3, with a weak D call TRBD1 (5 bases). The V end was cut by 2 bases, the J end by 4 bases, with 12 bases between. Germline V CDR1 and CDR2: MNHEY, SMNVEV (reference sequence). This CDR3 is 15 amino acids long. The CDR3 loop reads CASSLNGGVGNTIYF. CDR3 DNA sequence: TGTGCCAGCAGTTTAAACGGAGGGGTAGGAAACACCATATATTTT.

This rearrangement joins TRBV30 to TRBJ1-1, with D unresolved. Germline values: CDR1 GTSNPN, CDR2 SVGIG (reference sequence). The CDR3 is 16 residues long. V lost 0 bases and J 5 bases, leaving 19 bases between the germline ends. The CDR3 DNA reads TGTGCCTGGAGTGTACTGCGTCCTGGGAGTGGGACTGAAGCTTTCTTT. Translation gives CAWSVLRPGSGTEAFF.

This clonotype appeared many times. The chain links TRBV5-6 to TRBJ2-6; D might be TRBD1 (6 bases). The germline V gene has CDR1 SGHDT and CDR2 YYEEEE. This CDR3 spans 16 amino acids. V was shortened by 3 bases and J by 2 bases, with 12 bases between the two germline ends. DNA of the CDR3: TGTGCCAGCAGCTCCACCAGGGGAACTGGGGCCAACGTCCTGACTTTC. This gives the protein CASSSTRGTGANVLTF.

The chain joins TRBV6-1 to TRBJ2-1; perhaps TRBD2 as D (6 bases). Trimming left V 5 bases short and J 7 bases short, with 12 bases between. The CDR3 spans 13 residues. Germline CDR1 is MNHNS and CDR2 is SASEGT. The CDR3 spells CASSRLVQNEQFF. CDR3 DNA sequence: TGTGCCAGCAGTCGACTAGTGCAAAATGAGCAGTTCTTC.